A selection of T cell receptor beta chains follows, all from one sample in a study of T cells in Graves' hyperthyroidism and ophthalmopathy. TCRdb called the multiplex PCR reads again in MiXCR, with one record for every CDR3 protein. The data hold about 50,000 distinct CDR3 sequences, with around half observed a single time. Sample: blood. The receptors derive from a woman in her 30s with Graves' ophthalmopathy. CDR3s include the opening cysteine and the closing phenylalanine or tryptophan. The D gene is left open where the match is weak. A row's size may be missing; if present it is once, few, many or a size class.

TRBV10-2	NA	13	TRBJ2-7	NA	TGCGCCAGCAGTGAGTCGTCGTTGGAGGGGCAGTACTTC	CASSESSLEGQYF
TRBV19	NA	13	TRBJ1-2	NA	TGTGCCAGTAAACTAGCGGGACAATTGGACTACACCTTC	CASKLAGQLDYTF
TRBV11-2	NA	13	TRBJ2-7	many	TGTGCCAGCAGCTCAGGACAGAACTACGAGCAGTACTTC	CASSSGQNYEQYF
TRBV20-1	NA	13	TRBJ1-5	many	TGCAGTGCTAGGGACCGTAACAATCAGCCCCAGCATTTT	CSARDRNNQPQHF
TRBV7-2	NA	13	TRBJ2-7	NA	TGTGCCAGCAGCTTGTCACCCTCCTACGAGCAGTACTTC	CASSLSPSYEQYF
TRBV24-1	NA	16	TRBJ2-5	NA	TGTGCCACCAGTGATTTGGGGTGGCCATTTCAAGAGACCCAGTACTTC	CATSDLGWPFQETQYF
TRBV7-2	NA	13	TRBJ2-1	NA	TGTGCCACTCCCACTAGCTCCTACAATGAGCAGTTCTTC	CATPTSSYNEQFF
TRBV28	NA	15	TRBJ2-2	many	TGTGCCAGCAGTACAGGGAGGGCGAACACCGGGGAGCTGTTTTTT	CASSTGRANTGELFF
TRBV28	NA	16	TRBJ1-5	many	TGTGCCAGCAGTCTACGGACCCTATCAAGCAATCAGCCCCAGCATTTT	CASSLRTLSSNQPQHF
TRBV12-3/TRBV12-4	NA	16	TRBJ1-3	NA	TGTGCCAACAGTTTGGGCAGTAGACACTCTGGAAACACCATATATTTT	CANSLGSRHSGNTIYF
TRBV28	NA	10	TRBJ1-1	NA	TGTGCCACCATCAACACTGAAGCTTCCTTC	CATINTEASF
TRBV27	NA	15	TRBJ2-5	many	TGTGCCAGCAGTCCCTCCCTAGACACTAGGGAGACCCAGTACTTC	CASSPSLDTRETQYF
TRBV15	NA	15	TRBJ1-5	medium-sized	TGTGCCACCAGCAGAGATGGCCAGGGGAATCAGCCCCAGCATTTT	CATSRDGQGNQPQHF
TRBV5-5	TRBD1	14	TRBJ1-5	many	TGTGCCAGCAGTGGGGGGACAGGTAATCAGCCCCAGCATTTT	CASSGGTGNQPQHF
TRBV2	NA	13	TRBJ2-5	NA	TGTGCCAGCAGCCGGCAGGGTTGGGAGACCCAGTACTTC	CASSRQGWETQYF
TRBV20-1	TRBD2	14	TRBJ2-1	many	TGCAGTGCACCGCGGGAGCCCACCTACAATGAGCAGTTCTTC	CSAPREPTYNEQFF
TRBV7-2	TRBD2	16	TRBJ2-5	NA	TGTGCCAGCAGCTCCTGGACTAGCGGGACCAAAGAGACCCAGTACTTC	CASSSWTSGTKETQYF
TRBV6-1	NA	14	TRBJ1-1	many	TGTGCCAGCAGGGCCGGACAGATGAACACTGAAGCTTTCTTT	CASRAGQMNTEAFF
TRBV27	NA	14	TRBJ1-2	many	TGTGCCAGCAGTGGGCGGACAGCCGTTTATGGCTACACCTTC	CASSGRTAVYGYTF
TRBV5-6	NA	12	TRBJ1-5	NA	TGTGCCAGCAGTCTCGGGATCTCCTACGAGCATTTT	CASSLGISYEHF
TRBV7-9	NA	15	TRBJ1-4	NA	TGTGCCAGCAGCTTAGCGGGGAGCCTCGGTGAAAAACTGTTTTTT	CASSLAGSLGEKLFF
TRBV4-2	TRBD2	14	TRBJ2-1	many	TGTGCCAGCAGCCAAGAGGCGGGAGCCAATGAGCAGTTCTTC	CASSQEAGANEQFF
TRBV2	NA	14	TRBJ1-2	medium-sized	TGTGCCAGGTTCGCCAGGGATGGTAACTATGGCTACACCTTC	CARFARDGNYGYTF
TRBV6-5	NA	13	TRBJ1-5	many	TGTGCCAGCACTCAGGGGAACAATCAGCCCCAGCATTTT	CASTQGNNQPQHF
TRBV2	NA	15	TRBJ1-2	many	TGTGCCAGCAGTGAAGATGAACGGAGTAACTATGGCTACACCTTC	CASSEDERSNYGYTF
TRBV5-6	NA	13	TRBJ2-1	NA	TGTGCCAGCAGCGCCGGGACGTGGAAGGAGCAGTTCTTC	CASSAGTWKEQFF
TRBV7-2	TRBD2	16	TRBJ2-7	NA	TGTGCCAGCAGCTGGACTAGCGGGCGAGCGACCTACGAGCAGTACTTC	CASSWTSGRATYEQYF
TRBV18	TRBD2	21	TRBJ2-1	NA	TGTGCCAGCTCACCAGGGGCACAGGGGACTAGCGGGAGGAGCTCCTACAATGAGCAGTTCTTC	CASSPGAQGTSGRSSYNEQFF
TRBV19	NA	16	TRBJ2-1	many	TGTGCCAGTAGTATAGATTCTTGGGAGGCCTACAATGAGCAGTTCTTC	CASSIDSWEAYNEQFF
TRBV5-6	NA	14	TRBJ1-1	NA	TGTGCCAGCAGCCCCCAGCGGGCGAACACTGAAGCTTTCTTT	CASSPQRANTEAFF
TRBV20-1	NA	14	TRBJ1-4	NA	TGCAGTGCTAGATTCGACAGCCGCGACGAAAAACTGTTTTTT	CSARFDSRDEKLFF
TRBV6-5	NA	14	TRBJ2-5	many	TGTGCCAGCAGTCGACAGTGTTTCCAAGAGACCCAGTACTTC	CASSRQCFQETQYF